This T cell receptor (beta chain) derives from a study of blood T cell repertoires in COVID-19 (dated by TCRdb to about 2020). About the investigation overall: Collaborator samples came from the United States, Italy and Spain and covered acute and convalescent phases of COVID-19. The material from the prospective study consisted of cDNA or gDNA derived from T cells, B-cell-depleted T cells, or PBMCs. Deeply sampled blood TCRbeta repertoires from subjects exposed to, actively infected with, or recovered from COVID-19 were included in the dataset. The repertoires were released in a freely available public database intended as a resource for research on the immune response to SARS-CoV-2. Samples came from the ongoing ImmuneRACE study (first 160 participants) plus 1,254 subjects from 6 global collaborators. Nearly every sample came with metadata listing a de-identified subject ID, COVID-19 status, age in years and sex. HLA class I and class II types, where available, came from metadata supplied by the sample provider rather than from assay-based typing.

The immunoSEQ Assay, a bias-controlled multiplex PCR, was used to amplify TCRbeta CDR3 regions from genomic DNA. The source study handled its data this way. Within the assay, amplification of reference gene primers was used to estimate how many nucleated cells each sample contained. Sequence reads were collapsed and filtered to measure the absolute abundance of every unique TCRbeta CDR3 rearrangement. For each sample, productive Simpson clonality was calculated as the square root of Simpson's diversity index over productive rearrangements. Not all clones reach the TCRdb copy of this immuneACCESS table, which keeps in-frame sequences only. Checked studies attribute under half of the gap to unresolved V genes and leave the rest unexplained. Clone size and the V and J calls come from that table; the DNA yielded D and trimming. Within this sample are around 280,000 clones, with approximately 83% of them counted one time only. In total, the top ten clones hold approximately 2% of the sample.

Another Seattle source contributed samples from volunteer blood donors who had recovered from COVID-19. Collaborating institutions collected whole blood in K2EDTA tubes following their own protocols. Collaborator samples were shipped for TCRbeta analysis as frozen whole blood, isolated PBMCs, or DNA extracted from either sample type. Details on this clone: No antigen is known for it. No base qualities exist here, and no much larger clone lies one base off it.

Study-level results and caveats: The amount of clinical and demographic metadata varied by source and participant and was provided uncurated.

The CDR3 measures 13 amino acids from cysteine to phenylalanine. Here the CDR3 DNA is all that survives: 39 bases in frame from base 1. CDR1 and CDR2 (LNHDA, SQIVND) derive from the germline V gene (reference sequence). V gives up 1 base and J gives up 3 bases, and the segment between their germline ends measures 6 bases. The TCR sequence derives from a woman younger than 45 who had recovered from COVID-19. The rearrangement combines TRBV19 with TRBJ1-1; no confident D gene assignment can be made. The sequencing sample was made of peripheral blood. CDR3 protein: CASSIVSHTEAFF. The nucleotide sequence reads TGTGCCAGTAGTATAGTTAGCCACACTGAAGCTTTCTTT.